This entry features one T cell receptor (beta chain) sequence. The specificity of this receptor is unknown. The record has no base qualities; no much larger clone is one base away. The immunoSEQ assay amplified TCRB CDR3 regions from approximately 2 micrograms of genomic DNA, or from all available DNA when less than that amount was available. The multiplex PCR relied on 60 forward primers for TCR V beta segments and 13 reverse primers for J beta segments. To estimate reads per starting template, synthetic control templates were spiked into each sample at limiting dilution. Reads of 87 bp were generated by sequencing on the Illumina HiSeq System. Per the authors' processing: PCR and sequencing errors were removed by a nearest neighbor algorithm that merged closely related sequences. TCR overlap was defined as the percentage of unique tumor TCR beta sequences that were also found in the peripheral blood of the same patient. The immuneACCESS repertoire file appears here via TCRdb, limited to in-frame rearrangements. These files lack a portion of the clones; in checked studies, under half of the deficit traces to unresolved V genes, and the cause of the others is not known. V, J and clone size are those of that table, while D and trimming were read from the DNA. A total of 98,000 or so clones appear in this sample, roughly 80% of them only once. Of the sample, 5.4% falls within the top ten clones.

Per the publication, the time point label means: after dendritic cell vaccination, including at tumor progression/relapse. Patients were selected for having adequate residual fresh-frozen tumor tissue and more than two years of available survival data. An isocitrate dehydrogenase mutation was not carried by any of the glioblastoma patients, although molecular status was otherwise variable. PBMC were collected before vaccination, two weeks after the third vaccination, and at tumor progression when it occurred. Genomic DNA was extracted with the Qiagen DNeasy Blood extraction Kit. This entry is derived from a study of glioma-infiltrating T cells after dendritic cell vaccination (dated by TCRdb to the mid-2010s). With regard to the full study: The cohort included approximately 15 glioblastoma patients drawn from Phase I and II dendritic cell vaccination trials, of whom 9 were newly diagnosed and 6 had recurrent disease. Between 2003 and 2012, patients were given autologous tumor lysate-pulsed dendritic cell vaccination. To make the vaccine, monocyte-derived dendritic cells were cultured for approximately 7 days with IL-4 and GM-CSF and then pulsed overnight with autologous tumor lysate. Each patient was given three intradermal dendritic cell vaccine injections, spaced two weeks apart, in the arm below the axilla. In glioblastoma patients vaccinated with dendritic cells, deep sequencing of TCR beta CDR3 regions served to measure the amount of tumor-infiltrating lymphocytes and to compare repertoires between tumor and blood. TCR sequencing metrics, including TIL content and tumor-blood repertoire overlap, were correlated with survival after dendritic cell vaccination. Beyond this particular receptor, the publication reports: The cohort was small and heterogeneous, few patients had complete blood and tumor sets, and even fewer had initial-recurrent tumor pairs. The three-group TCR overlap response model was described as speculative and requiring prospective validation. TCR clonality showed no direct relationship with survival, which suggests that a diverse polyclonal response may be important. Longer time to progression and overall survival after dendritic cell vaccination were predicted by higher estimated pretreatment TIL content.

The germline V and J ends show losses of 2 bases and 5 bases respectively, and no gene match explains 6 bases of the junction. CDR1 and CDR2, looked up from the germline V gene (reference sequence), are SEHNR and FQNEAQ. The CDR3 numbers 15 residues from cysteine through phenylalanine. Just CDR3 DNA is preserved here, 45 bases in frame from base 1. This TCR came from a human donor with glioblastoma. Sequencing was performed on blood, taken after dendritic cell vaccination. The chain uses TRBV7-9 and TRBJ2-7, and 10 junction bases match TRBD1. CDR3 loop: CASSLNRDRGHEQYF. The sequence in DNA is TGTGCCAGCAGCTTAAACCGGGACAGGGGCCACGAGCAGTACTTC.